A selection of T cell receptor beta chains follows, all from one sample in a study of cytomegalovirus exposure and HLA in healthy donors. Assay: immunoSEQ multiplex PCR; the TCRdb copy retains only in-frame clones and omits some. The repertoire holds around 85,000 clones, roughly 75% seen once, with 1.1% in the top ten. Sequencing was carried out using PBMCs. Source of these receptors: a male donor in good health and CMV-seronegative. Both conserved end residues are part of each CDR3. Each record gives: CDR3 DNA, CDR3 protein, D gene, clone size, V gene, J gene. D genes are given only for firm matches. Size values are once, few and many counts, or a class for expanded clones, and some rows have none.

DNA: TGTGCCAGCAGGACAGGGGGCGCGAACACCGGGGAGCTGTTTTTT; CDR3: CASRTGGANTGELFF; D: TRBD1; size: NA; V: TRBV2; J: TRBJ2-2
DNA: TGTGCCAGCAGCTTGGCCCCACAGGGGGACTATGGCTACACCTTC; CDR3: CASSLAPQGDYGYTF; D: TRBD1; size: NA; V: TRBV5-5; J: TRBJ1-2
DNA: TGCGCCAGCAGCTTGGGGGGGACAGGAGCACAAGAGACCCAGTACTTC; CDR3: CASSLGGTGAQETQYF; D: TRBD1; size: once; V: TRBV5-1; J: TRBJ2-5
DNA: TGCGCCAGTGGGCCCGGGACGGGGGGAGGCTACACCTTC; CDR3: CASGPGTGGGYTF; D: NA; size: NA; V: TRBV5-1; J: TRBJ1-2
DNA: TGTGCCAGCAGTGAACTAGCGGGGGCGGCCCACAATGAGCAGTTCTTC; CDR3: CASSELAGAAHNEQFF; D: TRBD2; size: NA; V: TRBV25-1; J: TRBJ2-1
DNA: TGCAGCGTCCGGGACACATCCTATGGCTACACCTTC; CDR3: CSVRDTSYGYTF; D: NA; size: once; V: TRBV29-1; J: TRBJ1-2
DNA: TGTGCCAGCAGCTTCGGGGGGGCCGCCGGAGATACGCAGTATTTT; CDR3: CASSFGGAAGDTQYF; D: TRBD2; size: few; V: TRBV7-2; J: TRBJ2-3
DNA: TGTGCCAGCAGTTTAAGCCTAGCGGGACATGAGCAGTTCTTC; CDR3: CASSLSLAGHEQFF; D: TRBD2; size: NA; V: TRBV27; J: TRBJ2-1
DNA: TGTGCCAGCAGTTCGCGTAGCCCGGATACGCAGTATTTT; CDR3: CASSSRSPDTQYF; D: NA; size: NA; V: TRBV28; J: TRBJ2-3
DNA: TGCGCCAGCAGCCCCGGACTAGCGGAAGTGGAGACCCAGTACTTC; CDR3: CASSPGLAEVETQYF; D: TRBD2; size: NA; V: TRBV5-1; J: TRBJ2-5
DNA: TGTGCCAGCAGCTTAATAGCACTAGCGGCATATTACAATGAGCAGTTCTTC; CDR3: CASSLIALAAYYNEQFF; D: TRBD2; size: NA; V: TRBV7-6; J: TRBJ2-1
DNA: TGTGCCAGCAGCTTAGAAACCTTAGCGGGAGGGGGCTCAGATACGCAGTATTTT; CDR3: CASSLETLAGGGSDTQYF; D: TRBD2; size: NA; V: TRBV7-6; J: TRBJ2-3
DNA: TGTGCCAGCAGCCCCCTAACGGGAGGTAAAGATACGCAGTATTTT; CDR3: CASSPLTGGKDTQYF; D: TRBD2; size: NA; V: TRBV9; J: TRBJ2-3
DNA: TGTGCCAGCAGGCATATCAGGTACAGCTCCTACGAGCAGTACTTC; CDR3: CASRHIRYSSYEQYF; D: NA; size: once; V: TRBV11-2; J: TRBJ2-7
DNA: TGTGCCTGGCGTCGGACTAGCGGGACCACAGATACGCAGTATTTT; CDR3: CAWRRTSGTTDTQYF; D: TRBD2; size: NA; V: TRBV30; J: TRBJ2-3
DNA: TGTGCCACCAGCAGCTCCACTAGCGCCATCTCCTACAATGAGCAGTTCTTC; CDR3: CATSSSTSAISYNEQFF; D: TRBD2; size: NA; V: TRBV15; J: TRBJ2-1
DNA: TGTGCCAGTAGTCACCGGACAGGGGACTACGAGCAGTACTTC; CDR3: CASSHRTGDYEQYF; D: TRBD1; size: few; V: TRBV19; J: TRBJ2-7
DNA: TGTGCCAGCAGGCAGGGATCAGGAAACACCATATATTTT; CDR3: CASRQGSGNTIYF; D: NA; size: NA; V: TRBV28; J: TRBJ1-3
DNA: TGTGCCAGCAGCTTAGCTCCCAACGAGCAGTACTTC; CDR3: CASSLAPNEQYF; D: NA; size: NA; V: TRBV7-8; J: TRBJ2-7
DNA: TGTGCCAGCAGCTTGCCCATTGGCGGGAATGGCAAAAACATTCAGTACTTC; CDR3: CASSLPIGGNGKNIQYF; D: NA; size: NA; V: TRBV5-4; J: TRBJ2-4
DNA: TGTGCCAGCAGCCAACATGGTGGGGGGGGCAATCAGCCCCAGCATTTT; CDR3: CASSQHGGGGNQPQHF; D: NA; size: NA; V: TRBV4-2; J: TRBJ1-5
DNA: TGCGCCAGCAGCTCCCTGAGTTTTGGCACAGATACGCAGTATTTT; CDR3: CASSSLSFGTDTQYF; D: NA; size: NA; V: TRBV5-1; J: TRBJ2-3
DNA: TGCAGCGTTGGCCTTAGCGGGAGCAGTGAGACCCAGTACTTC; CDR3: CSVGLSGSSETQYF; D: TRBD2; size: few; V: TRBV29-1; J: TRBJ2-5
DNA: TGTGCCAGCAGTTACGGGACAGGTTACGGAAACACCATATATTTT; CDR3: CASSYGTGYGNTIYF; D: TRBD1; size: NA; V: TRBV6-5; J: TRBJ1-3
DNA: TGTGCCAGCAGTGTTCAGGGGGGAGAGACCCAGTACTTC; CDR3: CASSVQGGETQYF; D: NA; size: NA; V: TRBV2; J: TRBJ2-5
DNA: TGCAGTGCTCCACACATAGAGACCCAGTACTTC; CDR3: CSAPHIETQYF; D: NA; size: NA; V: TRBV20-1; J: TRBJ2-5
DNA: TGTGCCAGCTCATCACTCCCTCCGGGACAGCCCATGAACACTGAAGCTTTCTTT; CDR3: CASSSLPPGQPMNTEAFF; D: TRBD1; size: NA; V: TRBV18; J: TRBJ1-1
DNA: TGTGCCTGGAGTCGGCTCCTAGACCTACCCCTCCACTTT; CDR3: CAWSRLLDLPLHF; D: NA; size: NA; V: TRBV30; J: TRBJ1-6